The rows below give T cell receptor beta chains drawn from one sample of a study of blood T cell repertoires in COVID-19. Using immunoSEQ multiplex PCR, the repertoire was profiled, and TCRdb retains in-frame clones only, with some absent. The sample carries approximately 230,000 clones, around 83% recorded once. Sequences were obtained from peripheral blood. The receptor source for this set is an elderly man with acute or convalescent COVID-19. The CDR3 runs from the conserved cysteine through the conserved F or W. The D gene is left open where the match is weak. The size entry is marked missing in some rows and otherwise reads once, few, many or a size class.

J | size | D | V | DNA | CDR3
TRBJ1-6 | NA | NA | TRBV3-1/TRBV3-2 | TGTGCCAGCAGCCTCAGTAGGGGGTTTTACTATAATTCACCCCTCCACTTT | CASSLSRGFYYNSPLHF
TRBJ2-7 | NA | TRBD2 | TRBV7-2 | TGTGCCAGCAGCTCCACGGGACTAGCGGGAACATTCTCCTACGAGCAGTACTTC | CASSSTGLAGTFSYEQYF
TRBJ2-1 | NA | TRBD2 | TRBV4-2 | TGTGCCAGCAGCCACGGGACTAGCGGGGGTGAGCAGTTCTTC | CASSHGTSGGEQFF
TRBJ2-7 | NA | TRBD1 | TRBV18 | TGTGCCAGCTCACCAGGGACAGGGGTCTACGAGCAGTACTTC | CASSPGTGVYEQYF
TRBJ1-5 | few | NA | TRBV28 | TGTGCCAGCAGTTTATGGGCCAGGCCCCAGCATTTT | CASSLWARPQHF
TRBJ1-4 | NA | NA | TRBV5-1 | TGCGCCAGCAGCAGCGGGACTAGTCGGGAAAAACTGTTTTTT | CASSSGTSREKLFF
TRBJ2-7 | NA | NA | TRBV12-3/TRBV12-4 | TGTGCCAGCAGTTTAAGGGGGGGCTACGAGCAGTACTTC | CASSLRGGYEQYF
TRBJ2-3 | NA | TRBD1 | TRBV27 | TGTGCCAGCAGCCTGGACAGGACGACAGATACGCAGTATTTT | CASSLDRTTDTQYF
TRBJ2-1 | NA | NA | TRBV7-7 | TGTGCCAGCAGCTTAAACGGGGGGCGTTACAATGAGCAGTTCTTC | CASSLNGGRYNEQFF
TRBJ1-5 | NA | TRBD1 | TRBV10-3 | TGTGCCATCAGTGAATTTGGGACAGGGAACCAGCCCCAGCATTTT | CAISEFGTGNQPQHF
TRBJ2-1 | NA | TRBD1 | TRBV25-1 | TGTGCCAGCAGTCCGGGACAGGTGTACAATGAGCAGTTCTTC | CASSPGQVYNEQFF
TRBJ1-2 | few | NA | TRBV12-3/TRBV12-4 | TGTGCCAGCAGTGTCTCGGGGGGGCTCGGCTACACCTTC | CASSVSGGLGYTF
TRBJ1-2 | NA | TRBD1 | TRBV5-4 | TGTGCCAGCAGCTGGGGGACAGGGGGCGACTATGGCTACACCTTC | CASSWGTGGDYGYTF
TRBJ2-5 | NA | NA | TRBV28 | TGTGCCAGCAGTCTCGGACAGCTTGAGACCCAGTACTTC | CASSLGQLETQYF
TRBJ2-5 | NA | NA | TRBV28 | TGTGCCAGCAGTCCGCCACTAAAAGAGACCCAGTACTTC | CASSPPLKETQYF
TRBJ2-5 | NA | TRBD1 | TRBV3-1/TRBV3-2 | TGTGCCAGCAGCCAAGGGTGGGACAGGGGGCAGGTGACCCAGTACTTC | CASSQGWDRGQVTQYF
TRBJ2-7 | few | TRBD1 | TRBV2 | TGTGCCAGCAGTCCCGGGACAGGGGTCTACGAGCAGTACTTC | CASSPGTGVYEQYF
TRBJ2-7 | NA | NA | TRBV5-1 | TGCGCCAGCAGCTATTATACTCAAACGATCTCCTACGAGCAGTACTTC | CASSYYTQTISYEQYF
TRBJ2-3 | NA | NA | TRBV5-1 | TGCGCCAGCAGCTTGGGGGCTAGCAGCGCAGATACGCAGTATTTT | CASSLGASSADTQYF
TRBJ1-5 | NA | NA | TRBV4-1 | TGCGCCAGCAGCCAAGATCCAACGGGGGATCAGCCCCAGCATTTT | CASSQDPTGDQPQHF
TRBJ1-1 | NA | NA | TRBV5-6 | TGTGCCAGCAGCTTGGGCAGGGGCGGCCGCCTAAACACTGAAGCTTTCTTT | CASSLGRGGRLNTEAFF
TRBJ2-5 | NA | TRBD1 | TRBV9 | TGTGCCAGCAGCACACGGACAGGGGCGCCTCAAGAGACCCAGTACTTC | CASSTRTGAPQETQYF
TRBJ1-6 | NA | TRBD1 | TRBV5-6 | TGTGCCAGCAGCGGCGACAGGGGGCCATTCTCACCCCTCCACTTT | CASSGDRGPFSPLHF
TRBJ1-2 | NA | TRBD1 | TRBV24-1 | TGTGCCACCAGTGACCCGACAGGGAACTATGGCTACACCTTC | CATSDPTGNYGYTF